A single sample gave rise to the 13 T cell receptor beta chains below, sequenced in a study of T cell changes during pregnancy in multiple sclerosis. Sequenced by immunoSEQ multiplex PCR; TCRdb stores in-frame clones only, minus some. The top ten hold 0.45% to 0.6% of the sample, which has approximately 87,000 clones, under 95% seen once. The sequenced sample was CD4+ T cells from peripheral blood mononuclear cells, obtained in the second trimester of pregnancy. These receptors originate from a female donor with multiple sclerosis, enrolled in a pregnancy study.

As DNA, the CDR3 is TGCAGCGTTGAGATGAGTTACGAGCAGTACTTC. As protein: CSVEMSYEQYF. The chain has TRBV29-1 and TRBJ2-7, with no clear D. Trimming removed 3 bases from V and 4 bases from J, with 7 bases in between. Germline V CDR1 and CDR2: SQVTM, ANQGSEA. The CDR3 runs to 11 residues.

The chain is built from TRBV7-2 and TRBJ1-2; D possibly corresponds to TRBD1 (6 bases). Germline CDR1 is SGHTA and CDR2 is FQGNSA. V was pared by 1 base and J by 4 bases, with 7 bases between. The CDR3 sequence is 13 residues long. As DNA, the CDR3 is TGTGCCAGCAGCTTAGACAGGGCCTATGGCTACACCTTC. This encodes CASSLDRAYGYTF.

Remarks on this clone: An end of the junction does not agree with germline; a read error may underlie this. The chain joins TRBV7-7 to TRBJ2-7; a weak D match, TRBD2 (6 bases). There are 14 residues in the CDR3. Germline V gives CDR1 SSHAT, CDR2 FNYEAQ (reference sequence). CDR3 bases: TGTGCTAGCAGCTTAGGCAACGGGGGCTACGAGCAGTACTTC. Its translation: CASSLGNGGYEQYF.

V is TRBV29-1 and J is TRBJ2-3; D unresolved. Germline V CDR1 and CDR2: SQVTM, ANQGSEA. Trimming cost V 5 bases and J 1 base, with 7 bases left between them. The CDR3 is made up of 12 amino acids. The CDR3 region is CSVYGRTDTQYF. The CDR3 nucleotides are TGCAGCGTTTATGGGCGCACAGATACGCAGTATTTT.

The chain recombines TRBV30 with TRBJ1-3, with no clear D. This CDR3 has 11 residues. CDR1 GTSNPN and CDR2 SVGIG come from the germline V gene (reference sequence). Trimming cost V 5 bases and J 4 bases, with 6 bases left between them. CDR3 protein: CAWARGNTIYF. The CDR3 nucleotides are TGTGCCTGGGCGAGAGGAAACACCATATATTTT. Supplemented by reference TRBV30 and TRBJ1-3, the full variable domain reads SQTIHQWPATLVQPVGSPLSLECTVEGTSNPNLYWYRQAAGRGLQLLFYSVGIGQISSEVPQNLSASRPQDRQFILSSKKLLLSDSGFYLCAWARGNTIYFGEGSWLTVV.

The chain links TRBV5-1 to TRBJ2-5, with 7 bases fitting TRBD1. Trimming removed 0 bases from V and 3 bases from J; junction bases left unmatched: 2. CDR3 length equals 14 residues. Germline lookup yields CDR1 SGHRS and CDR2 YFSETQ. CDR3 in amino acids: CASSLEGAEETQYF. DNA for the CDR3: TGCGCCAGCAGCTTGGAGGGGGCAGAAGAGACCCAGTACTTC.

The J gene is TRBJ2-1, the V gene TRBV4-3, with 14 bases that match TRBD2. The trim removed 8 bases at V and 7 bases at J, leaving 10 bases unmatched. The length of the CDR3 is 16 residues. In germline, CDR1 is LGHNA, CDR2 YSLEER. The CDR3 loop is CASAGLAGGRMNEQFF. In nucleotides, the CDR3 is TGCGCCAGCGCCGGACTAGCGGGGGGCCGTATGAATGAGCAGTTCTTC.

The chain carries TRBV4-3 and TRBJ1-4; D is perhaps TRBD1 (5 bases). CDR1 LGHNA and CDR2 YSLEER come from the germline V gene. The V gene lost 4 bases and the J gene lost 2 bases, with 17 bases spanning the gap. CDR3 length: 17 amino acids. CDR3 loop: CASSPRGGAYTNEKLFF. CDR3 nucleotide sequence: TGCGCCAGCAGCCCCAGAGGAGGGGCGTACACTAATGAAAAACTGTTTTTT.

The chain has TRBV5-8 and TRBJ2-7, with D possibly TRBD2 on 6 matching bases. The V gene's germline CDR1 is SGHTS and CDR2 YDEGEE. Trimming cost V 0 bases and J 2 bases, with 18 bases left between them. The CDR3 extends over 17 amino acids. The CDR3 sequence is CASSLADLLAPPYEQYF. The CDR3 DNA reads as TGTGCCAGCAGCTTGGCCGACTTACTAGCCCCCCCCTACGAGCAGTACTTC.

J is TRBJ1-5 and V is TRBV28, with 10 bases matching TRBD1. V shed 3 bases and J 2 bases; nucleotides not matched to a gene: 7. CDR3 length equals 17 residues. CDR1 is MDHEN, CDR2 SYDVKM, per germline. The CDR3 loop reads CASSFRTGTGGNQPQHF. Written as DNA, the CDR3 is TGTGCCAGCAGTTTCCGTACCGGGACAGGGGGCAATCAGCCCCAGCATTTT.

The J gene is TRBJ1-2, the V gene TRBV6-1; a possible D gene is TRBD1 (5 bases). The germline gives CDR1 MNHNS, CDR2 SASEGT. This CDR3 is built from 14 residues. Trimming removed 1 base from V and 3 bases from J, with 9 bases in between. The DNA of the CDR3 is TGTGCCAGCAGTGAAGGACAGACAGACTATGGCTACACCTTC. Its protein product is CASSEGQTDYGYTF.

V gene TRBV2 combines with J gene TRBJ2-7; D remains unclear. CDR1 and CDR2 (germline): SNHLY, FYNNEI. The CDR3 has 12 residues. With 6 bases removed from V and 6 bases from J, the gap between germline ends came to 12 bases. The CDR3 DNA sequence: TGTGCCAGCAGAACGCACGTGAGCGAGCAGTACTTC. Translation: CASRTHVSEQYF. The entire variable domain, with the rest obtained from reference TRBV2 and TRBJ2-7, is as follows: EPEVTQTPSHQVTQMGQEVILRCVPISNHLYFYWYRQILGQKVEFLVSFYNNEISEKSEIFDDQFSVERPDGSNFTLKIRSTKLEDSAMYFCASRTHVSEQYFGPGTRLTVT.

CDR3 protein: CASRTGTNTEAFF. DNA of the CDR3: TGTGCCAGCAGGACAGGGACGAACACTGAAGCTTTCTTT. The chain joins TRBV6-1 to TRBJ1-1, with 7 positions matching TRBD1. The CDR3 totals 13 residues. Trimming cost V 6 bases and J 1 base; bases outside gene matches: 2. CDR1 MNHNS and CDR2 SASEGT come from the germline V gene.